This entry describes one T cell receptor (beta chain). This clonotype showed up just a few times. The target of this receptor is not known. Base qualities are not provided; no much larger clone lies one nucleotide away. This sample was taken from a study of T-cell memory formation after mild COVID-19 (dated by TCRdb to the early 2020s). At the level of the whole study: TCR sequence clusters from the two donors were found to be largely donor specific. The cohort was made up of two young adult volunteers, one female and one male, who were previously healthy. Longitudinal TCRalpha and TCRbeta repertoire sequencing tracked T-cell clones expanding and contracting after mild COVID-19 in a couple of donors.

Results the study describes overall, beyond this receptor: The detection of some responding clones in pre-infection memory suggests that pre-existing cross-reactive memory T cells joined the SARS-CoV-2 response. The study covered only two mild cases, and larger cohorts including severe cases with pre-infection samples were considered necessary. SARS-CoV-2 specificity of the second-wave clones peaking on day 37 was not confirmed. Balanced CD4/CD8 phenotypes were observed for clones contracting from day 15 to 85, whereas a bias towards CD4+ was observed for a second wave of clones expanding from day 15 to 37. Contracting CD4+ clones turned up mainly in the CM and EM memory subsets, whereas EMRA was where CD8+ clones were enriched.

The CDR3 covers 16 residues, taking in both the cysteine and the phenylalanine. The sequence is cut down to CDR3 DNA, 48 bases in frame from base 1. Taken from the germline V gene, the CDR1 and CDR2 loops are MGHRA and YSYEKL. V is cut back by 4 bases and J by 0 bases, with 7 bases in the junction unmatched. TCRdb lists the instrument as Illumina NovaSeq 6000. TCRalpha and TCRbeta cDNA libraries were constructed by 5'RACE with constant-segment primers, with sample barcodes and unique molecular identifiers being introduced. Trizol reagent was used to extract RNA from every sample. Libraries were amplified in two PCR steps, with a second sample barcode and Illumina TruSeq adapters added in the second step. Sequencing of libraries was performed on an Illumina NovaSeq with 2 x 150 bp paired-end reads. In the authors' own workflow: With migec v1.2.7, reads were demultiplexed and then collapsed into UMI-guided consensus sequences. Using mixcr v2.1.11, UMI consensuses were aligned to TRA and TRB V and J templates and then assembled into clonotypes. Clonotypes were classified as expanded or contracted when called significant by both edgeR and NoisET, with noise models trained on biological replicates. For edgeR calls, the thresholds were a false discovery rate-adjusted p below 0.01 and a log2 fold-change of 1. PCA with hierarchical clustering of max-normalized trajectories of the 1000 most abundant clonotypes was used as exploratory dynamics analysis. Each responding clone was given a CD4 or CD8 phenotype based on the CD4+ and CD8+ repertoires, which had been sequenced separately. TCRdb reprocessed the public reads (quality trimming at Q25 with fastp, clone calling with MiXCR) and kept in-frame beta chains. CDR3 protein duplicates are merged, each entry listing the most common genes and DNA. The V and J calls and clone size come from TCRdb's table, not from the authors' own analysis. The sample data list more than 450,000 distinct CDR3 sequences, and more than 15% of these were observed just once. The top ten clonotypes cover around 12% of the sample.

PBMCs were isolated by Ficoll-Paque density gradient centrifugation. The V gene is TRBV4-1 and the J gene is TRBJ2-7; 9 nucleotides in the junction match TRBD2. The sequencing input was PBMCs or a T cell subset sorted from them (not recorded which). The sequence derives from an adult woman who had mild COVID-19 (a few samples of this study predate the infection). The sample titles of this study are shuffled in the database, so cell type and time point are left out; the donor was told from shared clones. The DNA sequence follows: TGCGCCAGCAGCCTAACTAGCGGGTTAAGCTCCTACGAGCAGTACTTC. Translated, this gives CASSLTSGLSSYEQYF.